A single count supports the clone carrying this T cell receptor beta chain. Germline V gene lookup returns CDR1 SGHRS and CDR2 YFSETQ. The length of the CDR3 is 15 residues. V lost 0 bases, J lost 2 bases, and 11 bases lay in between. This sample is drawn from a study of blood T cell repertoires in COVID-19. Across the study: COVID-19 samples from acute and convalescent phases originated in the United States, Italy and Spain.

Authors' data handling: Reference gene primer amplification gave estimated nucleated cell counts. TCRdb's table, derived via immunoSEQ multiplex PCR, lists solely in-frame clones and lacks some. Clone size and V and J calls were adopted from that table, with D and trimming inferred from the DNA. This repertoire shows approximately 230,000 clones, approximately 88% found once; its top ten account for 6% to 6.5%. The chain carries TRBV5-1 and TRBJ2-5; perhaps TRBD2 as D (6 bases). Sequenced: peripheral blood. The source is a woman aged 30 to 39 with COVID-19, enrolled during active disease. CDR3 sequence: CASSLDTGGQETQYF. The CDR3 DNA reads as TGCGCCAGCAGCTTGGATACCGGGGGACAAGAGACCCAGTACTTC.